This is a list of T cell receptor beta chains from one sample in a study of blood T cell repertoires in COVID-19. Measured with immunoSEQ multiplex PCR; TCRdb has only the in-frame clones, and not every one. The sample has about 180,000 clones, about 86% seen once; the top ten hold 5.5% to 7%. Input material: peripheral blood. Receptors were obtained from a man aged 50-60 years with active or convalescent COVID-19. The CDR3 runs from the conserved cysteine through the conserved F or W. The D gene is left open where the match is weak. The size of a clone is reported for some rows only, either as once, few or many, or as a class for expanded clones.

v_gene: TRBV6-4
d_gene: NA
j_gene: TRBJ1-1
abundance: NA
len: 13
CDR3nt: TGTGCCAGCAGTGCCTTGGCCAACACTGAAGCTTTCTTT
CDR3aa: CASSALANTEAFF

v_gene: TRBV19
d_gene: TRBD2
j_gene: TRBJ2-5
abundance: once
len: 16
CDR3nt: TGTGCCAGTAGTAGGAGAGCGGGGGGGCAAATTGAGACCCAGTACTTC
CDR3aa: CASSRRAGGQIETQYF

v_gene: TRBV7-8
d_gene: TRBD2
j_gene: TRBJ2-1
abundance: NA
len: 17
CDR3nt: TGTGCCAGCAGCTCCCAACCGCTAGCGGGAGGGGGGGGTGAGCAGTTCTTC
CDR3aa: CASSSQPLAGGGGEQFF

v_gene: TRBV7-9
d_gene: TRBD1
j_gene: TRBJ2-3
abundance: NA
len: 15
CDR3nt: TGTGCCAGCAGCTTATCCAGGGGGCAAGAGGATACGCAGTATTTT
CDR3aa: CASSLSRGQEDTQYF

v_gene: TRBV3-1/TRBV3-2
d_gene: NA
j_gene: TRBJ1-4
abundance: NA
len: 14
CDR3nt: TGTGCCAGCAGCCAAGATCGGCAGGTCGAAAAACTGTTTTTT
CDR3aa: CASSQDRQVEKLFF

v_gene: TRBV7-2
d_gene: NA
j_gene: TRBJ1-1
abundance: NA
len: 13
CDR3nt: TGTGCCTTGAGCCGTAAGGGAGGTACTGAAGCTTTCTTT
CDR3aa: CALSRKGGTEAFF

v_gene: TRBV6-1
d_gene: NA
j_gene: TRBJ1-2
abundance: NA
len: 14
CDR3nt: TGTGCCAGCAGTGAAAATCGCGGGAACTATGGCTACACCTTC
CDR3aa: CASSENRGNYGYTF

v_gene: TRBV5-5
d_gene: TRBD1
j_gene: TRBJ2-3
abundance: NA
len: 15
CDR3nt: TGTGCCAGCAGTCCCCGGACAGGGGACACAGATACGCAGTATTTT
CDR3aa: CASSPRTGDTDTQYF

v_gene: TRBV7-9
d_gene: TRBD2
j_gene: TRBJ2-2
abundance: NA
len: 16
CDR3nt: TGTGCCAGCAGCTTAGAGAGCGGGGGAAACACCGGGGAGCTGTTTTTT
CDR3aa: CASSLESGGNTGELFF

v_gene: TRBV9
d_gene: NA
j_gene: TRBJ2-2
abundance: NA
len: 13
CDR3nt: TGTGCCAGCAGCCCGATGACATTCGGGGAGCTGTTTTTT
CDR3aa: CASSPMTFGELFF

v_gene: TRBV7-2
d_gene: NA
j_gene: TRBJ1-1
abundance: NA
len: 14
CDR3nt: TGTGCCAGCAGCTTACTGGCCCGTGGCACTGAAGCTTTCTTT
CDR3aa: CASSLLARGTEAFF

v_gene: TRBV19
d_gene: NA
j_gene: TRBJ2-3
abundance: NA
len: 13
CDR3nt: TGTGCCAGTAAGCAGGGATGGACAGATACGCAGTATTTT
CDR3aa: CASKQGWTDTQYF

v_gene: TRBV24-1
d_gene: TRBD1
j_gene: TRBJ2-5
abundance: once
len: 16
CDR3nt: TGTGCCACCAGTGATCCCTACAGGGGTGGACAAGAGACCCAGTACTTC
CDR3aa: CATSDPYRGGQETQYF

v_gene: TRBV6-1
d_gene: NA
j_gene: TRBJ1-1
abundance: NA
len: 11
CDR3nt: TGTGCCAGCAGTGAAGGAGCTGAAGCTTTCTTT
CDR3aa: CASSEGAEAFF

v_gene: TRBV7-8
d_gene: NA
j_gene: TRBJ1-4
abundance: NA
len: 13
CDR3nt: TGTGCCAGCAGCAGGGGTGTGGGTGAAAAACTGTTTTTT
CDR3aa: CASSRGVGEKLFF

v_gene: TRBV19
d_gene: TRBD2
j_gene: TRBJ2-3
abundance: NA
len: 18
CDR3nt: TGTGCCAGTAACGCCGCTCCCGGACTAGCGGGGTACACAGATACGCAGTATTTT
CDR3aa: CASNAAPGLAGYTDTQYF

v_gene: TRBV14
d_gene: NA
j_gene: TRBJ2-5
abundance: few
len: 13
CDR3nt: TGTGCCAGCAGCCCCCTTCAGCGGGAGACCCAGTACTTC
CDR3aa: CASSPLQRETQYF

v_gene: TRBV6-5
d_gene: TRBD1
j_gene: TRBJ1-6
abundance: NA
len: 16
CDR3nt: TGTGCCAGCAGTTACTCGAAGGACAGGGGGGGTTTGCCCCTCCACTTT
CDR3aa: CASSYSKDRGGLPLHF

v_gene: TRBV24-1
d_gene: NA
j_gene: TRBJ1-3
abundance: NA
len: 13
CDR3nt: TGTGCCACCAGTGACTCAGTAGGAAACACCATATATTTT
CDR3aa: CATSDSVGNTIYF

v_gene: TRBV7-8
d_gene: TRBD2
j_gene: TRBJ2-7
abundance: NA
len: 18
CDR3nt: TGTGCCAGCAGCTTAATCGCACCGACTAGCGGGGCCTCCTACGAGCAGTACTTC
CDR3aa: CASSLIAPTSGASYEQYF

v_gene: TRBV3-1/TRBV3-2
d_gene: TRBD1
j_gene: TRBJ2-5
abundance: NA
len: 15
CDR3nt: TGTGCCAGCAGCCAGAGTACAGGGGTTGCCGGGACCCAGTACTTC
CDR3aa: CASSQSTGVAGTQYF

v_gene: TRBV27
d_gene: NA
j_gene: TRBJ1-4
abundance: NA
len: 14
CDR3nt: TGTGCCAGCAGTGGGTGGGGGCTTGGTGAAAAACTGTTTTTT
CDR3aa: CASSGWGLGEKLFF

v_gene: TRBV10-3
d_gene: TRBD1
j_gene: TRBJ1-4
abundance: NA
len: 14
CDR3nt: TGTGCCATCAAGGGGACAGGGGAGAAGGAAAAACTGTTTTTT
CDR3aa: CAIKGTGEKEKLFF

v_gene: TRBV6-9
d_gene: TRBD1
j_gene: TRBJ1-1
abundance: NA
len: 15
CDR3nt: TGTGCCAGCAGTTATTCGGACAGGAGGGACACTGAAGCTTTCTTT
CDR3aa: CASSYSDRRDTEAFF

v_gene: TRBV18
d_gene: TRBD1
j_gene: TRBJ2-5
abundance: NA
len: 14
CDR3nt: TGTGCCAGCTCACCTACAGGGGCTCAAGAGACCCAGTACTTC
CDR3aa: CASSPTGAQETQYF

v_gene: TRBV18
d_gene: TRBD1
j_gene: TRBJ2-7
abundance: few
len: 13
CDR3nt: TGTGCCAGCTCAAAGGACAGGGACTACGAGCAGTACTTC
CDR3aa: CASSKDRDYEQYF

v_gene: TRBV2
d_gene: TRBD2
j_gene: TRBJ2-1
abundance: NA
len: 15
CDR3nt: TGTGCCAGCAGACCGCTAGCGGGAGGTTTCAATGAGCAGTTCTTC
CDR3aa: CASRPLAGGFNEQFF

v_gene: TRBV5-1
d_gene: NA
j_gene: TRBJ1-1
abundance: once
len: 12
CDR3nt: TGCGCCAGCAGCTTGCAGGGGACTGAAGCTTTCTTT
CDR3aa: CASSLQGTEAFF

v_gene: TRBV28
d_gene: TRBD2
j_gene: TRBJ2-7
abundance: NA
len: 13
CDR3nt: TGTGCCAGCAGAGGCAGCGGGAGATACGAGCAGTACTTC
CDR3aa: CASRGSGRYEQYF

v_gene: TRBV3-1/TRBV3-2
d_gene: TRBD2
j_gene: TRBJ2-1
abundance: NA
len: 17
CDR3nt: TGTGCCAGCAGCCAAGGAGGACTAGCGGGGGGGCATAATGAGCAGTTCTTC
CDR3aa: CASSQGGLAGGHNEQFF

v_gene: TRBV7-2
d_gene: TRBD2
j_gene: TRBJ2-1
abundance: NA
len: 16
CDR3nt: TGTGCCAGCAGCCCGGGGGGGACTAGCGGGATGAATGAGCAGTTCTTC
CDR3aa: CASSPGGTSGMNEQFF

v_gene: TRBV25-1
d_gene: TRBD2
j_gene: TRBJ2-2
abundance: few
len: 18
CDR3nt: TGTGCCAGCAGTGAATACCGGACTAGCGGGACGAACACCGGGGAGCTGTTTTTT
CDR3aa: CASSEYRTSGTNTGELFF

v_gene: TRBV5-6
d_gene: NA
j_gene: TRBJ2-5
abundance: NA
len: 13
CDR3nt: TGTGCCAGCAGCTTGGTGTCCGAGGAGACCCAGTACTTC
CDR3aa: CASSLVSEETQYF

v_gene: TRBV6-2/TRBV6-3
d_gene: NA
j_gene: TRBJ1-6
abundance: once
len: 16
CDR3nt: TGTGCCAGCAGTTACGCGGGCCGGGGAGGGGATTCACCCCTCCACTTT
CDR3aa: CASSYAGRGGDSPLHF

v_gene: TRBV19
d_gene: TRBD1
j_gene: TRBJ1-1
abundance: NA
len: 12
CDR3nt: TGTGCCAGTAGTGGACAGGGGGCGTCAGCTTTCTTT
CDR3aa: CASSGQGASAFF

v_gene: TRBV18
d_gene: NA
j_gene: TRBJ1-2
abundance: NA
len: 12
CDR3nt: TGTGCCAGCTCACCCCGGGTTGATGGCTACACCTTC
CDR3aa: CASSPRVDGYTF

v_gene: TRBV2
d_gene: TRBD2
j_gene: TRBJ2-1
abundance: NA
len: 15
CDR3nt: TGTGCCAGCAGTGAAAGGCGGGAGGGCCTTAATGAGCAGTTCTTC
CDR3aa: CASSERREGLNEQFF

v_gene: TRBV15
d_gene: NA
j_gene: TRBJ1-4
abundance: NA
len: 16
CDR3nt: TGTGCCACCAGCAGAGAGAGTCGATCAACTAATGAAAAACTGTTTTTT
CDR3aa: CATSRESRSTNEKLFF

v_gene: TRBV4-1
d_gene: NA
j_gene: TRBJ2-5
abundance: NA
len: 16
CDR3nt: TGCGCCAGCAGCCTAGCGTCGGCAGCGTCCCAAGAGACCCAGTACTTC
CDR3aa: CASSLASAASQETQYF